This TCR beta chain was observed in a study of blood T cell repertoires in COVID-19. Study overall: Samples taken during acute and convalescent COVID-19 were collected in the United States, Italy and Spain. Sample material is recorded as cDNA or gDNA derived from T cells, B-cell-depleted T cells, or PBMCs.

As originally analysed: Amplified reference gene primers provided the basis for estimating nucleated cell counts. TCRdb's copy holds only in-frame clones and misses some; the assay was immunoSEQ multiplex PCR. The D gene and trimming were derived from the DNA, and the V and J assignments and clone size from that table. The profile shows approximately 50,000 clones, approximately 85% of them singletons. The CDR3 covers 15 residues. Germline values: CDR1 KGHSH, CDR2 LQKENI. V was trimmed by 5 bases and J by 1 base, leaving 14 bases between them. The J gene is TRBJ1-1, the V gene TRBV18; D uncertain. The sequenced sample was peripheral blood. The clonotype originates from a man aged 55 to 70 with acute or convalescent COVID-19. The CDR3 region has the DNA TGTGCCAGCTCAAACCCCAGAACAAGGAACACTGAAGCTTTCTTT. It yields the protein CASSNPRTRNTEAFF.